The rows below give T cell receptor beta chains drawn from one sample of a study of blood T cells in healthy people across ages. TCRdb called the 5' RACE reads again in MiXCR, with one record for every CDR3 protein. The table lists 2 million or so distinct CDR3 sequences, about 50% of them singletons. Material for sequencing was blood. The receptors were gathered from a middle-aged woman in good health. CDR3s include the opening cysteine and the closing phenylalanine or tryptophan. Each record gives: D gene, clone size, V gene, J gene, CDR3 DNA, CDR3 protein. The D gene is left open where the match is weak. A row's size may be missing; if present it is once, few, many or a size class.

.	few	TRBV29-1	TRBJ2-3	TGCAGCGTTGAAGCAGACAGCACAGATACGCAGTATTTT	CSVEADSTDTQYF
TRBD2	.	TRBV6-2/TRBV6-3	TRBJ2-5	TGTGCCAGCAGGGTTAGCGGGGGCTACCAAGAGACCCAGTACTTC	CASRVSGGYQETQYF
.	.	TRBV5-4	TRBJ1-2	TGTGCCAGCAACCGGCAGGGGCTAGACTATGGCTACACCTTC	CASNRQGLDYGYTF
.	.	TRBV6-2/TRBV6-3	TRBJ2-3	TGTGCCAGCAGTACACAGGGATCTAGCACAGATACGCAGTATTTT	CASSTQGSSTDTQYF
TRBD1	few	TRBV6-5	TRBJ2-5	TGTGCCAGCAGTTACGGGACAGGGCCACAAGAGACCCAGTACTTC	CASSYGTGPQETQYF
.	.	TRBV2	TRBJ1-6	TGTGCCAGCATCAACCGGGAGGTTATCGGGTCACCCCTCCACTTT	CASINREVIGSPLHF
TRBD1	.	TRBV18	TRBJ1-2	TGTGCCAGCTCACGTTACCGGGACAGAGGTGGCTACACCTTC	CASSRYRDRGGYTF
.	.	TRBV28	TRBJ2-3	TGTGCCAGCAGTTTCCGTCCGCCCACAGATACGCAGTATTTT	CASSFRPPTDTQYF
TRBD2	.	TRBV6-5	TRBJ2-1	TGTGCCATACGTAGCGGGGCGGGGGGGCCAAATGAGCAGTTCTTC	CAIRSGAGGPNEQFF
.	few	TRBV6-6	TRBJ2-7	TGTGCCAGCAGTTACTCGACAGAGAAGTACGAGCAGTACTTC	CASSYSTEKYEQYF
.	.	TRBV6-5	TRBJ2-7	TGTGCCAGCAGCTTCGACAGCAACTACGAGCAGTACTTC	CASSFDSNYEQYF
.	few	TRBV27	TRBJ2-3	TGTGCCAGCAGTTTAGGTAGCCTTATCACAGATACGCAGTATTTT	CASSLGSLITDTQYF
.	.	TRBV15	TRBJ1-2	TGTGCCACCAGCAGAGATCGGGCCCCAGCTAACTATGGCTACACCTTC	CATSRDRAPANYGYTF
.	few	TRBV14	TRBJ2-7	TGTGCCAGCAGCCAGGTCAGCCTCGGCGAGCAGTACTTC	CASSQVSLGEQYF
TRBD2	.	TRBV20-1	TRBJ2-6	TGCAGTGCTACCCGGGGGGTTGGGGCCAACGTCCTGACTTTC	CSATRGVGANVLTF
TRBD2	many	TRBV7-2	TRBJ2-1	TGTGCCAGCAGCTCTCGACTAGCGGGGGGCTATAATGAGCAGTTCTTC	CASSSRLAGGYNEQFF
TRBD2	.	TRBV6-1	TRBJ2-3	TGTGCCAGCACCGCTCCCCTGGGACTAGCGGGGGCGTATACGCAGTATTTT	CASTAPLGLAGAYTQYF
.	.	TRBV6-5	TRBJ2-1	TGTGCCAGCAGTTACCTCCCCCCCAGGGCCGATGAGCAGTTCTTC	CASSYLPPRADEQFF